These 10 T cell receptor beta chains originate from one sample sequenced in a study of blood T cell repertoires in COVID-19. Method: immunoSEQ multiplex PCR; TCRdb's copy keeps in-frame clones and lacks some. The table records about 98,000 clones, 82% of them present only once. The sequenced sample consisted of peripheral blood. Every receptor here comes from a man in his 70s with active or convalescent COVID-19.

CDR3 protein: CASSYRTGGMNTEAFF. The DNA of the CDR3 is TGCGCCAGCAGCTACAGGACAGGGGGAATGAACACTGAAGCTTTCTTT. The V gene is TRBV5-1, the J gene TRBJ1-1, with 10 bases lining up with TRBD1. The V gene's germline CDR1 is SGHRS and CDR2 YFSETQ. The length of the CDR3 is 16 residues. J gave up 0 bases and V 3 bases, and 5 bases lay outside the gene matches.

V and J are TRBV6-5 and TRBJ1-4; possible D gene TRBD1, 5 bases. The CDR3 is 13 amino acids. Germline CDR1 is MNHEY and CDR2 is SVGAGI. Trimming stripped 3 bases from V and 8 bases from J, with 10 bases between. Here the CDR3 DNA reads TGTGCCAGCAGTTATCGGGAGGGGGAAAAACTGTTTTTT. Its translation: CASSYREGEKLFF.

The rearrangement uses TRBV27 and TRBJ1-5, with D tentatively TRBD1 (6 bases). V shed 6 bases and J shed 2 bases, with 17 bases lying between them. The germline gives CDR1 MNHEY, CDR2 SMNVEV (reference sequence). The CDR3 covers 16 residues. As DNA, the CDR3 is TGTGCCAGCAGCCCCAACGTCAGGGGAGGCAATCAGCCCCAGCATTTT. Residues: CASSPNVRGGNQPQHF.

This clone turned up a few times. The chain links TRBV5-6 to TRBJ1-4; tentatively, D is TRBD1 (6 bases). The germline V and J ends were trimmed by 0 bases and 4 bases, with 13 bases remaining between them. This CDR3 is built from 16 residues. Germline V CDR1 and CDR2: SGHDT, YYEEEE. This CDR3 is CASSLAPGAINEKLFF. The CDR3 bases are TGTGCCAGCAGCTTGGCCCCAGGGGCCATTAATGAAAAACTGTTTTTT.

The chain links TRBV5-4 to TRBJ2-2; 11 bases fit TRBD2. This CDR3 spans 17 amino acids. The germline V gene encodes CDR1 SGHNT and CDR2 YYREEE (reference sequence). Unmatched junction bases numbered 7, after V lost 5 bases and J lost 1 base. CDR3 sequence: CASSPGLAGQNTGELFF. CDR3 in DNA: TGTGCCAGCAGTCCCGGACTAGCGGGTCAGAACACCGGGGAGCTGTTTTTT.

J is TRBJ2-3 and V is TRBV7-2; 14 positions agree with TRBD2. Germline loops: CDR1 SGHTA, CDR2 FQGNSA. V shed 4 bases and J 5 bases; nucleotides not matched to a gene: 5. The CDR3 extends over 16 amino acids. CDR3 coding DNA: TGTGCCAGCAGCTCGACTAGCGGGGGGGCCTTAGATACGCAGTATTTT. This encodes CASSSTSGGALDTQYF.

V usage is TRBV7-9 and J usage is TRBJ2-7; no definite D call. Trimming stripped 5 bases from V and 6 bases from J, with 8 bases between. CDR3 length equals 11 residues. Germline V CDR1 and CDR2: SEHNR, FQNEAQ (reference sequence). The CDR3 here is CASSPASEQYF. The CDR3 DNA is TGTGCCAGCAGCCCTGCGTCCGAGCAGTACTTC.

The chain joins TRBV18 to TRBJ2-1; D is ambiguous. The V and J ends lost 2 bases and 4 bases respectively, with 9 bases between them. The CDR3 runs 14 residues. Germline CDR1 and CDR2: KGHSH and LQKENI. This chain's CDR3 is CASSPVGRYNEQFF. DNA for the CDR3: TGTGCCAGCTCACCAGTAGGCAGGTACAATGAGCAGTTCTTC. The entire variable domain, with the rest obtained from reference TRBV18 and TRBJ2-1, is as follows: NAGVMQNPRHLVRRRGQEARLRCSPMKGHSHVYWYRQLPEEGLKFMVYLQKENIIDESGMPKERFSAEFPKEGPSILRIQQVVRGDSAAYFCASSPVGRYNEQFFGPGTRLTVL.

The genes are TRBV5-4 and TRBJ2-7; 10 nucleotides line up with TRBD2. V dropped 5 bases and J dropped 2; count of bases not matched to a gene: 13. The V gene's germline CDR1 is SGHNT and CDR2 YYREEE (reference sequence). The length of the CDR3 is 17 residues. CDR3 DNA: TGTGCCAGCAGTTCTCCGGGACTAGCGTTAGGGGCCTACGAGCAGTACTTC. The encoded protein is CASSSPGLALGAYEQYF.

The V call is TRBV6-1, the J call TRBJ2-7; TRBD2 is a possible D gene (6 bases). Trimming removed 2 bases at V and 4 bases at J, with 15 bases between. The CDR3 totals 15 residues. Germline values: CDR1 MNHNS, CDR2 SASEGT. The CDR3 DNA is TGTGCCAGCAGTGAAAGGGCGGGACCGACTTACGAGCAGTACTTC. It specifies CASSERAGPTYEQYF.